The 25 T cell receptor beta chains in this list originate from one sample, sequenced in a study of metastatic and nonmetastatic thyroid tumors. Thyroid surgery was performed in patients who had received no treatment beforehand. TCRdb re-called the PCR reads through MiXCR. In the table there are 20,000 to 25,000 clones, roughly 12% of which are singletons. The specimen sequenced was blood. These TCRs come from a female donor with papillary thyroid cancer or a benign thyroid nodule (not recorded which). Some clones in this sample may be carry-over from other donors' samples.

This clone was counted at least ten times. This rearrangement joins TRBV30 to TRBJ2-1; 10 bases fit TRBD2. CDR1 and CDR2 (germline): GTSNPN, SVGIG (reference sequence). CDR3 length equals 15 residues. After removal of 0 bases from V and 8 bases from J, the junction contained 7 bases not matched to a gene. The CDR3 here is CAWSVGAGGGDEQFF. DNA for the CDR3: TGTGCCTGGAGTGTTGGAGCGGGAGGGGGAGATGAGCAGTTCTTC. Full variable domain (missing parts from reference TRBV30 and TRBJ2-1): SQTIHQWPATLVQPVGSPLSLECTVEGTSNPNLYWYRQAAGRGLQLLFYSVGIGQISSEVPQNLSASRPQDRQFILSSKKLLLSDSGFYLCAWSVGAGGGDEQFFGPGTRLTVL.

This clone was recorded many times. The CDR3 DNA reads TGTGCTAGTGGTAAAAAAGCAGTCCAAGAGACCCAGTACTTC. Translated, it gives CASGKKAVQETQYF. This chain links TRBV12-5 with TRBJ2-5; D is unclear. V lost 5 bases and J lost 1, with 11 bases in between. The CDR3 spans 14 residues. CDR1 and CDR2 (germline): LGHNT, FRNRAP.

This clone has ten or more counts. Other nucleotide sequences in the sample specify the same CDR3. This rearrangement joins TRBV20-1 to TRBJ2-3, with D perhaps given as TRBD1 or TRBD2 (6 bases each). V lost 6 bases and J lost 7, with 17 bases in between. This CDR3 contains 13 residues. Per the germline V gene, CDR1 is DFQATT and CDR2 is SNEGSKA (reference sequence). The CDR3 reads CSAGGPSGYTQYF. The CDR3 DNA reads TGCAGTGCGGGGGGCCCCTCGGGATATACGCAGTATTTT.

This clone turned up a few times. V usage is TRBV5-6 and J usage is TRBJ2-7, with TRBD2 identical over 10 bases. Unmatched junction bases numbered 8, after V lost 3 bases and J lost 5 bases. CDR1 and CDR2 from the germline V gene are SGHDT and YYEEEE. The CDR3 has 15 amino acids. The DNA for the CDR3 is TGTGCCAGCAGCTCTTTGGCTAGCGGGAGCCACGAGCAGTACTTC. This codes for CASSSLASGSHEQYF.

This clone was counted many times. The chain has TRBV7-2 and TRBJ2-1; unclear D gene. Trimming stripped 1 base from V and 5 bases from J, with 9 bases between. Germline V gene data show CDR1 as SGHTA and CDR2 as FQGNSA. CDR3 length: 14 amino acids. This CDR3 reads CASSLEGGDNEQFF. Here the CDR3 DNA reads TGTGCCAGCAGCTTAGAGGGCGGAGACAATGAGCAGTTCTTC. The full variable domain, its missing parts supplied by reference TRBV7-2 and TRBJ2-1, is GAGVSQSPSNKVTEKGKDVELRCDPISGHTALYWYRQSLGQGLEFLIYFQGNSAPDKSGLPSDRFSAERTGGSVSTLTIQRTQQEDSAVYLCASSLEGGDNEQFFGPGTRLTVL.

This clone was counted at least ten times. The chain employs TRBV20-1 and TRBJ1-1; maybe TRBD1 (6 bases). Germline-derived CDR1 and CDR2 are DFQATT and SNEGSKA (reference sequence). V lost 4 bases and J lost 0, with 12 bases in between. The CDR3 contains 14 residues. CDR3 protein: CSAKPGHLNTEAFF. The CDR3 coding sequence is TGCAGTGCTAAACCGGGACACTTGAACACTGAAGCTTTCTTT.

On this clone itself: A clone one base away is much larger, so this may be a read error. Within the sample, other DNA sequences also encode this same CDR3. The V call is TRBV11-1, the J call TRBJ2-7; 13 bases are shared with TRBD2. There are 16 residues in the CDR3. CDR1 is SGHAT, CDR2 FQDESV, per germline (reference sequence). The CDR3 region has the DNA TGTGCCAGCAGCGAGCTTGGGACTAGCGGGATCTACGAGCAGTACTTT. Translated, it gives CASSELGTSGIYEQYF.

This clone occurred many times. The gene calls are TRBV5-1 and TRBJ2-7, with 8 bases matching TRBD1. Germline CDR1 and CDR2: SGHRS and YFSETQ. This CDR3 has 15 residues. J lost 5 bases, V lost 2 bases, and 9 bases had no gene match. CDR3 sequence (DNA): TGCGCCAGCAGCTTTTCGACAGGGGCTATGCACGAGCAGTACTTC. Translation: CASSFSTGAMHEQYF.

This clone was recorded many times. The J gene is TRBJ2-1, the V gene TRBV5-6, with TRBD2 matching over 15 bases. This CDR3 is built from 14 residues. Germline V gene lookup returns CDR1 SGHDT and CDR2 YYEEEE. After removal of 4 bases from V and 9 bases from J, the junction contained 2 bases not matched to a gene. CDR3 coding DNA: TGTGCCAGCAGCCTGGGACTAGCGGGAGGTGAGCAGTTCTTC. Translated: CASSLGLAGGEQFF.

This clone was detected many times. The chain links TRBV6-1 to TRBJ1-4, with 9 bases fitting TRBD1. The CDR3 loop spans 16 amino acids. Looked up from germline, CDR1 is MNHNS and CDR2 is SASEGT. The J segment lost 5 bases and the V segment lost 2 bases, leaving 6 bases of the junction unmatched. CDR3 amino acids: CASSEPAGTGNEKLFF. The CDR3 coding sequence is TGTGCCAGCAGTGAACCCGCCGGGACAGGGAATGAAAAACTGTTTTTT.

In this sample, this clone is medium-sized. This sequence joins TRBV6-1 and TRBJ2-3, with D tentatively TRBD2 (7 bases). V was pared by 1 base and J by 4 bases, with 12 bases between. Germline CDR1 is MNHNS and CDR2 is SASEGT. This CDR3 is built from 15 residues. The CDR3: CASSEEEGGADTQYF. CDR3 in DNA: TGTGCCAGCAGTGAAGAAGAGGGGGGGGCAGATACGCAGTATTTT.

Comments on this clone: One end of the junction does not line up with germline, which may come from a read error. This chain links TRBV27 with TRBJ2-1; 14 bases align to TRBD2. CDR3 length: 14 amino acids. CDR1 and CDR2 (germline): MNHEY, SMNVEV (reference sequence). The CDR3 protein is CASSPGTSGSIPLF. DNA for the CDR3: TGTGCCAGCAGCCCCGGGACTAGCGGGAGCATACCGCTCTTC.

This clone showed up many times. The CDR3 DNA reads TGTGCCAGCAGCGTAGAGGGCAAAACTGAAGCTTTCTTT. Protein product: CASSVEGKTEAFF. The V gene is TRBV9, the J gene TRBJ1-1; D gene ambiguous. Between the trimmed V and J ends, which lost 0 bases and 5 bases, there was a span of 8 bases. This CDR3 has 13 residues. The germline V gene has CDR1 SGDLS and CDR2 YYNGEE.

Remarks on this clone: Since no conserved phenylalanine or tryptophan closes the CDR3, a read error is the likely cause. This rearrangement joins TRBV10-3 to TRBJ1-6, with D tentatively TRBD1 (6 bases). The CDR3 has 14 amino acids. CDR1 ENHRY and CDR2 SYGVKD come from the germline V gene. Deletions cut 4 bases from V and 8 bases from J, with 12 bases between. The DNA for the CDR3 is TGTGCCATCAGTGCAGGGGTAGAACATTCACCCCTCCACTTA. Translating gives CAISAGVEHSPLHL.

The rearrangement joins TRBV7-2 to TRBJ1-6, with D possibly being TRBD1 (5 bases). Between the trimmed V and J ends, which lost 5 bases and 4 bases, there was a span of 15 bases. This CDR3 spans 16 amino acids. CDR1 SGHTA and CDR2 FQGNSA come from the germline V gene. CDR3 bases: TGTGCCAGCAGCCTGACAGAGGCATCGTATAATTCACCCCTCCACTTT. It is translated as CASSLTEASYNSPLHF.

This rearrangement joins TRBV4-3 to TRBJ2-7, with a possible D match to TRBD2 (5 bases). This CDR3 is 14 amino acids long. From germline, CDR1 is LGHNA and CDR2 YSLEER. V lost 0 bases and J lost 6, with 12 bases in between. The DNA for the CDR3 is TGCGCCAGCAGCCAAGATTCGGGGAACTTCGAGCAGTACGTC. It codes for CASSQDSGNFEQYV.

V gene TRBV6-1 combines with J gene TRBJ1-2; D unclear. V was shortened by 4 bases and J by 2 bases, with 11 bases between the two germline ends. The V gene's germline CDR1 is MNHNS and CDR2 SASEGT. This CDR3 has 14 residues. The CDR3 loop reads CASSGGGRNYGYTF. Written as DNA, the CDR3 is TGTGCCAGCAGTGGCGGTGGACGGAACTATGGCTACACCTTC.

This clone occurred a few times. A much larger clone differs by one base, so this may be a read error. This likely comes from a read error, as the CDR3 has no conserved phenylalanine or tryptophan at its end. The V and J genes are TRBV19 and TRBJ1-1; TRBD1 agrees at 8 bases. Losses at the gene ends were 1 base for V and 4 bases for J; bases not matched to a gene: 2. CDR1 and CDR2 from the germline V gene are LNHDA and SQIVND (reference sequence). The CDR3 loop spans 14 amino acids. The CDR3 DNA follows: TGTGCCAGTAGTATAGCAGGGGGCTTCACTGAAGCTTTCTCT. Protein sequence: CASSIAGGFTEAFS.

This clone has a count of ten or more. V gene TRBV5-1 combines with J gene TRBJ2-7; 9 nucleotides agree with TRBD2. CDR3 length: 18 amino acids. Looked up from germline, CDR1 is SGHRS and CDR2 is YFSETQ. The trim removed 3 bases at V and 0 bases at J, leaving 13 bases unmatched. The CDR3 reads CASSSNLGLARSSYEQYF. In DNA, the CDR3 is TGCGCCAGCAGCTCCAACCTGGGACTAGCTAGGAGCTCCTACGAGCAGTACTTC.

This clone was seen only a few times. The chain is built from TRBV5-4 and TRBJ2-1; perhaps TRBD2 as D (6 bases). Germline V gives CDR1 SGHNT, CDR2 YYREEE (reference sequence). V was pared by 4 bases and J by 5 bases, with 10 bases between. The CDR3 sequence is 13 residues long. CDR3 nucleotides: TGTGCCAGCAGCCTGGGACTCAACAATGAGCAGTTCTTC. Translated: CASSLGLNNEQFF.

This clone was seen a handful of times. This chain uses TRBV6-4 with TRBJ2-6; D not resolved. The CDR3 has 15 amino acids. The V end was cut by 2 bases, the J end by 8 bases, with 13 bases between. Germline CDR1 MRHNA, CDR2 SNTAGT. CDR3 residues: CASSDSVSGSNVLTF. CDR3 coding DNA: TGTGCCAGCAGTGACAGTGTGTCTGGTTCCAACGTCCTGACTTTC.

As concerns this clone: A much larger clonotype is one base distant, so this may be a read error. The J gene is TRBJ1-4, the V gene TRBV9, with TRBD1 matching 9 bases. V shed 3 bases and J 12 bases; nucleotides not matched to a gene: 12. CDR1 is SGDLS, CDR2 YYNGEE, per germline. This CDR3 spans 15 amino acids. The CDR3 DNA sequence: TGTGCCAGCAGCGCCACAGGGGGCGTAAGGGAAGAACTGTTTTTT. Amino acids: CASSATGGVREELFF.

Concerning this clone itself: The junction does not match germline at one end; this may be a read error. V usage is TRBV6-2 or TRBV6-3 and J usage is TRBJ1-2; D call uncertain. Germline V gene data show CDR1 as MNHEY and CDR2 as SVGEGT. This CDR3 contains 13 residues. CDR3 sequence reads: CTSSYLGKRCYTF. CDR3 bases: TGTACCAGCAGTTATCTGGGGAAGAGATGCTACACCTTC.

At least ten counts were recorded for this clone. V usage is TRBV7-2 and J usage is TRBJ1-6; D might be TRBD1 (5 bases). V dropped 2 bases and J dropped 11 bases, with 13 bases sitting between them. The V gene's germline CDR1 is SGHTA and CDR2 FQGNSA. The CDR3 is 14 amino acids. The CDR3 nucleotides read TGTGCCAGCAGCTTATTTGAGGGGTCGGCACCCCTCCACTTT. Amino acid sequence: CASSLFEGSAPLHF. The full variable domain, with the rest looked up from reference TRBV7-2 and TRBJ1-6, is GAGVSQSPSNKVTEKGKDVELRCDPISGHTALYWYRQSLGQGLEFLIYFQGNSAPDKSGLPSDRFSAERTGGSVSTLTIQRTQQEDSAVYLCASSLFEGSAPLHFGNGTRLTVT.

The genes are TRBV19 and TRBJ2-7, with 8 bases lining up with TRBD2. The germline V gene has CDR1 LNHDA and CDR2 SQIVND (reference sequence). CDR3 length: 15 residues. V lost 3 bases to trimming and J lost 1 base; unmatched junction nucleotides: 5. The CDR3 here is CASSIVLAGSYEQYF. The DNA for the CDR3 is TGTGCCAGTAGTATCGTGCTAGCGGGTTCCTACGAGCAGTACTTC. Looking up the rest from reference TRBV19 and TRBJ2-7 gives the full variable domain: DGGITQSPKYLFRKEGQNVTLSCEQNLNHDAMYWYRQDPGQGLRLIYYSQIVNDFQKGDIAEGYSVSREKKESFPLTVTSAQKNPTAFYLCASSIVLAGSYEQYFGPGTRLTVT.